The 10 T cell receptor beta chains presented below share a single source sample, sequenced in a study of sequential checkpoint blockade in melanoma. TCRdb's copy holds only in-frame clones and misses some; the assay was immunoSEQ multiplex PCR. The sample has over 5,000 clones, 25% to 30% seen once; the top ten hold about 22%. Stated treatment: randomized to nivolumab then ipilimumab (arm A) or the reverse (arm B). Sequenced material: tumor tissue (inferred from file names), taken from a patient given nivolumab and ipilimumab in sequence. The receptors shown here come from a human donor with melanoma.

This clone was recorded a few times. This CDR3 is CASSYSVGGTKTQYF. The CDR3 DNA reads as TGTGCCAGCAGTTATTCGGTTGGGGGAACAAAGACCCAGTACTTC. The chain has TRBV6-8 and TRBJ2-5; perhaps D is TRBD1 or TRBD2 (5 bases each). This CDR3 has 15 residues. Germline loops: CDR1 MNHGY, CDR2 SAAAGT. The ends were cut back, 3 bases at V and 6 bases at J, with 17 bases in the middle.

V and J are TRBV18 and TRBJ1-1; D call uncertain. The CDR3 sequence is 12 residues long. Germline loops: CDR1 KGHSH, CDR2 LQKENI. Trimming took 1 base from V and 8 from J, leaving 8 bases between them. The CDR3 DNA sequence: TGTGCCAGCTCACCACAGAAAGGCGAAGCTTTCTTT. It translates to CASSPQKGEAFF.

This chain joins TRBV19 and TRBJ1-5, with TRBD1 matching 9 bases. Germline CDR1 LNHDA, CDR2 SQIVND (reference sequence). Trimming cost V 6 bases and J 4 bases; bases outside gene matches: 10. The CDR3 sequence is 16 residues long. CDR3 DNA: TGTGCCAGTAGAACTGGAGGGGGACAGGGTAATCAGCCCCAGCATTTT. The encoded protein is CASRTGGGQGNQPQHF.

This clone was counted a few times. V is TRBV6-1 and J is TRBJ2-3; possibly TRBD1 for D (6 bases). The CDR3 loop spans 16 amino acids. Germline V CDR1 and CDR2: MNHNS, SASEGT. Trimming took 0 bases from V and 2 from J, leaving 12 bases between them. The CDR3 nucleotides are TGTGCCAGCAGTGAAGCGCAGGGGCCCTTCACAGATACGCAGTATTTT. It specifies CASSEAQGPFTDTQYF.

This clone was recorded at least ten times. The chain couples TRBV11-3 to TRBJ2-7; the match to TRBD2 covers 9 bases. J lost 6 bases, V lost 3 bases, and 9 bases had no gene match. CDR3 length equals 15 residues. Germline loops: CDR1 SGHNT, CDR2 YENEEA. In DNA form, the CDR3 reads TGTGCCAGCAGCTTGACCGGGACTAGCAACGCCGAGCAGTACTTC. Its protein is CASSLTGTSNAEQYF.

The chain links TRBV28 to TRBJ1-3; 7 bases are shared with TRBD1. Germline trimming cut 7 bases from V and 8 bases from J; bases unmatched to any gene: 11. The CDR3 is 14 amino acids. Germline CDR1 and CDR2: MDHEN and SYDVKM. The CDR3 coding sequence is TGTGCCAGCACCTCAAGGGGGCGGCGGGACACCATATATTTT. Protein: CASTSRGRRDTIYF. Combining the CDR3 with reference TRBV28 and TRBJ1-3 gives the whole variable domain DVKVTQSSRYLVKRTGEKVFLECVQDMDHENMFWYRQDPGLGLRLIYFSYDVKMKEKGDIPEGYSVSREKKERFSLILESASTNQTSMYLCASTSRGRRDTIYFGEGSWLTVV.

This clone came up many times. The V gene is TRBV6-8, the J gene TRBJ2-5; D not certain. Germline V gene lookup returns CDR1 MNHGY and CDR2 SAAAGT. CDR3 length: 14 amino acids. The V and J ends lost 5 bases and 5 bases respectively, with 15 bases between them. The CDR3, as DNA: TGTGCCAGCAGTGCCACAATCGGCCTGGAGACCCAGTACTTC. Protein: CASSATIGLETQYF.

This clone was found many times. V and J are TRBV11-3 and TRBJ2-2; TRBD1 matches 7 bases. V gave up 5 bases and J gave up 5 bases; unmatched junction bases: 8. Germline V lookup: CDR1 SGHNT, CDR2 YENEEA. The CDR3 contains 15 residues. The chain's CDR3 is CASSPEGQNTGELFF. For the CDR3, the DNA is TGTGCCAGCAGCCCAGAGGGACAGAATACCGGGGAGCTGTTTTTT.

This clone appeared many times. V usage is TRBV5-3 and J usage is TRBJ1-3; D call uncertain. TRBV5-3 carries the ORF label, with uncertain function. V was trimmed by 1 base and J by 0 bases, leaving 14 bases between them. The length of the CDR3 is 17 residues. CDR3 region: CARSLYGRSSSGNTIYF. CDR3 nucleotides: TGTGCCAGAAGCTTGTATGGCAGGAGCTCCTCTGGAAACACCATATATTTT.

The CDR3 DNA follows: TGTGCCAGCACCCTCGAGGGGAGCTCCTACGAGCAGTACTTC. This encodes CASTLEGSSYEQYF. The chain combines TRBV28 with TRBJ2-7; the D call may be TRBD1 or TRBD2 (5 bases each). The V end lost 7 bases, the J end lost 0 bases, and 13 bases lay between the germline ends. Germline assignment: CDR1 MDHEN and CDR2 SYDVKM. There are 14 residues in the CDR3.